This T cell receptor (beta chain) was identified in a study of technical replicates of blood from a few donors. CDR1 and CDR2 (germline): MDHEN, SYDVKM. V was clipped by 8 bases and J by 5 bases, with 30 bases between them. The CDR3 runs 18 residues. Using immunoSEQ multiplex PCR, the repertoire was profiled, and TCRdb retains in-frame clones only, with some absent. The table records under 90,000 clones, roughly 98% of them present only once. The TCR originated in a human donor in good health. Material: T cells isolated from PBMCs. The chain has TRBV28 and TRBJ2-5; TRBD2 might be the D (6 bases). The CDR3 nucleotides are TGTGCCAGCTTTTCTAACATCGGCCGGGGGTTAGGGTCGGAGACCCAGTACTTC. Translation gives CASFSNIGRGLGSETQYF.